This entry features one T cell receptor beta chain sequence. This sample was included in a study of shared clonotypes between healthy human individuals. The V gene end was trimmed by 4 bases and the J gene end by 4 bases; junction bases not matched to a gene: 9. CDR1 and CDR2 (germline): SGHTA, FQGNSA. The CDR3 sequence is 16 residues long. The repertoire was sequenced with immunoSEQ multiplex PCR; TCRdb's copy has only in-frame clones and lacks some. The sample records 950,000 to 1,300,000 clones, approximately 70% being singletons. The receptor was derived from a man between 18 and 29 years old in good health. The chain recombines TRBV7-2 with TRBJ1-5, with 8 bases that match TRBD1. The sample taken for sequencing was memory CD4+ T cells sorted from blood. As for subset: CD45RA-negative fraction. CDR3 DNA: TGTGCCAGCAGCTCCTCCCAGACAGGGGCTAATCAGCCCCAGCATTTT. Its translation is CASSSSQTGANQPQHF.